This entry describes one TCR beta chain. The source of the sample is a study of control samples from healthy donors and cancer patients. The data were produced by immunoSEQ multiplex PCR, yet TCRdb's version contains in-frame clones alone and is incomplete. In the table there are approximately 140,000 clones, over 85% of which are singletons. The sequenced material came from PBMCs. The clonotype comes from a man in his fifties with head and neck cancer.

The CDR3 loop is CASSGTSGYNEQFF. DNA of the CDR3: TGTGCCAGCAGCGGGACTAGCGGATACAATGAGCAGTTCTTC. This rearrangement joins TRBV7-2 to TRBJ2-1; TRBD2 aligns across 11 bases. V lost 5 bases, J lost 4 bases, and 1 base stayed unmatched. The CDR3 totals 14 residues. The V gene's germline CDR1 is SGHTA and CDR2 FQGNSA.